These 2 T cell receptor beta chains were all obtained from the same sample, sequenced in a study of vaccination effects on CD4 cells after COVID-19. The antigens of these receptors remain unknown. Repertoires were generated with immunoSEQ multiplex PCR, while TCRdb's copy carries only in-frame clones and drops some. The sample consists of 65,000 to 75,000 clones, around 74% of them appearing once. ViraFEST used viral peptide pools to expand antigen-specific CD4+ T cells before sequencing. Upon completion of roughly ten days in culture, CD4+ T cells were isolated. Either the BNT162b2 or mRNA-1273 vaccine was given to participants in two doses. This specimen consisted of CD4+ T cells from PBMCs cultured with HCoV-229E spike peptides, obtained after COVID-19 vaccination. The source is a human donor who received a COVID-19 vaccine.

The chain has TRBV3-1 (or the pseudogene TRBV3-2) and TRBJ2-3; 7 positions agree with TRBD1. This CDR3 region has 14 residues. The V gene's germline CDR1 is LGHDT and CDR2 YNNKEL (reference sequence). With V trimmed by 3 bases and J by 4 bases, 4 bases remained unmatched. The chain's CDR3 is CASSQKTGSDTQYF. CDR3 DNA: TGTGCCAGCAGCCAGAAGACAGGGTCAGATACGCAGTATTTT.

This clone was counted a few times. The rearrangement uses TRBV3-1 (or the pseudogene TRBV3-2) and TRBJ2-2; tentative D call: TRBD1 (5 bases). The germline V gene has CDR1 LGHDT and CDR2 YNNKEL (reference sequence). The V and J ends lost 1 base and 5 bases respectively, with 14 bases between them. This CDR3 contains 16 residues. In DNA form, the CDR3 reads TGTGCCAGCAGCCAAGTTTTTCAGGGTGGTACCGGGGAGCTGTTTTTT. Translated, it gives CASSQVFQGGTGELFF.